A single T cell receptor (beta chain) is shown here with its context. Its antigen is undetermined. The data are from a study of vaccination effects on CD4 cells after COVID-19. Study-wide points: Common cold coronavirus cross-reactivity was shown by only 1 of 255 vaccine-induced clones in healthy vaccinees.

The CDR3 covers 12 residues. Trimming removed 5 bases at V and 7 bases at J, with 8 bases between. Investigators separated out CD4+ T cells once less than 11 days of culture had passed. BNT162b2 vaccine or mRNA-1273 vaccine was given to participants in two doses. Clones were read by immunoSEQ multiplex PCR, and TCRdb kept only the in-frame ones, dropping some. The sample shows about 71,000 clones, 70% to 80% of them seen only once. This receptor was obtained from a human donor who received a COVID-19 vaccine. V gene TRBV12-3 or TRBV12-4 combines with J gene TRBJ2-2; D tentatively fits TRBD1 or TRBD2 (5 bases each). The sample here was CD4+ T cells from PBMCs cultured without peptide, taken after COVID-19 vaccination. CDR3: CASSGDDGELFF. CDR3 DNA: TGTGCCAGCAGTGGGGACGACGGGGAGCTGTTTTTT.